The sequence of this TCR beta chain was determined in a study of a mutant IDH1 vaccine in newly diagnosed glioma. Clones were sequenced by immunoSEQ multiplex PCR, and TCRdb holds only the in-frame ones, with some missing. The sample has under 35,000 clones, about 85% seen once. The time point here: baseline, week 1 (first vaccination visit). Treatment in this sample: pre-vaccination baseline after standard-of-care therapy. The V gene's germline CDR1 is SGHRS and CDR2 YFSETQ. The CDR3 has 14 amino acids. Concerning this clone itself: One end of the junction is discordant with germline, which a read error may explain.

This chain links TRBV5-1 with TRBJ2-7; D is unresolved. The material sequenced was PBMCs, taken from a glioma patient treated with radiotherapy, temozolomide or both. This TCR was recovered from a woman between 40 and 55 years old with glioma. Written as DNA, the CDR3 is TGCGCCAGCACCTTGGGTCTGGGGTCACACGAGCAGTACTTC. Protein product: CASTLGLGSHEQYF. Full variable domain (outside the CDR3, taken from reference TRBV5-1 and TRBJ2-7): KAGVTQTPRYLIKTRGQQVTLSCSPISGHRSVSWYQQTPGQGLQFLFEYFSETQRNKGNFPGRFSGRQFSNSRSEMNVSTLELGDSALYLCASTLGLGSHEQYFGPGTRLTVT.